This passage covers 32 T cell receptor beta chains from one sample sequenced in a study of human T cells and chemical hapten exposure. Time point indicated: pre-sensitization, week 0. Stated treatment: therapeutic diphenylcyclopropenone sensitization with weekly scalp DPC. TCRdb itself ran the RACE reads through MiXCR, one entry per CDR3 protein. Counted here are under 200,000 distinct CDR3 sequences, under 35% occurring once; the ten biggest clones make up roughly 3%. The sample consisted of whole blood, taken in connection with sensitization to the hapten diphenylcyclopropenone (DPC). The receptor set was obtained from a woman between 25 and 40 years old with alopecia areata. Some clones in this sample may be carry-over from other donors' samples.

This clonotype was recorded a few times. The chain recombines TRBV29-1 with TRBJ2-1, with 11 positions matching TRBD1. After removal of 8 bases from V and 8 bases from J, the junction contained 17 bases not matched to a gene. The germline gives CDR1 SQVTM, CDR2 ANQGSEA. The CDR3 has 16 residues. This CDR3 is CSSRGSGTGGPDEQFF. The CDR3 DNA reads TGCAGCTCCCGAGGGTCGGGGACAGGGGGACCGGATGAGCAGTTCTTC.

The sample holds a few counts of this clonotype. The chain links TRBV20-1 to TRBJ2-5, with a tentative D call TRBD1 (5 bases). V lost 3 bases to trimming and J lost 6 bases, with 20 bases between them. CDR3 length: 15 residues. CDR1 and CDR2 from the germline V gene are DFQATT and SNEGSKA (reference sequence). CDR3 sequence: CSASNRRQQMKTQYF. The DNA of the CDR3 is TGCAGTGCTAGTAACAGGCGCCAACAAATGAAGACCCAGTACTTC.

The chain is built from TRBV20-1 and TRBJ2-1, with 7 bases aligning to TRBD1. The germline gives CDR1 DFQATT, CDR2 SNEGSKA (reference sequence). Unmatched junction bases numbered 3, after V lost 5 bases and J lost 2 bases. The CDR3 spans 13 residues. This CDR3 reads CSASGTAYNEQFF. The CDR3 nucleotides read TGCAGTGCTTCCGGGACAGCCTACAATGAGCAGTTCTTC.

This chain connects TRBV5-1 to TRBJ2-7, with 10 positions matching TRBD1. The CDR3 consists of 13 residues. Per the germline V gene, CDR1 is SGHRS and CDR2 is YFSETQ. V trimming: 4 bases; J trimming: 5 bases; junction bases outside the gene matches: 3. The chain's CDR3 is CASSPDRGDEQYF. The CDR3 nucleotides read TGCGCCAGCAGCCCGGACAGGGGGGACGAGCAGTACTTC. The complete variable domain, with remaining parts taken from reference TRBV5-1 and TRBJ2-7, reads KAGVTQTPRYLIKTRGQQVTLSCSPISGHRSVSWYQQTPGQGLQFLFEYFSETQRNKGNFPGRFSGRQFSNSRSEMNVSTLELGDSALYLCASSPDRGDEQYFGPGTRLTVT.

This clonotype was seen many times. J is TRBJ2-1 and V is TRBV20-1; D gene unclear. The CDR3 runs 12 residues. V was trimmed by 4 bases and J by 8 bases, leaving 12 bases between them. Germline-derived CDR1 and CDR2 are DFQATT and SNEGSKA (reference sequence). The DNA for the CDR3 is TGCAGTGCTATAGACCTAACCGATGAGCAGTTCTTC. It is translated as CSAIDLTDEQFF.

In this sample, this clonotype turned up a few times. The chain couples TRBV9 to TRBJ1-6, with D perhaps matching TRBD1 (6 bases). The V end was cut by 0 bases, the J end by 10 bases, with 14 bases between. Germline V gene lookup returns CDR1 SGDLS and CDR2 YYNGEE. The CDR3 covers 15 residues. CDR3 residues: CASSVGTGSGSPLHF. The DNA of the CDR3 is TGTGCCAGCAGCGTAGGAACAGGGTCAGGGTCACCCCTCCACTTT.

J is TRBJ2-1 and V is TRBV11-2, with TRBD1 matching 9 bases. J gave up 9 bases and V 5 bases, and 11 bases lay outside the gene matches. CDR3 size: 15 residues. Germline V CDR1 and CDR2: SGHAT, FQNNGV. CDR3 nucleotides: TGTGCCAGCAGCCGGACGAGACAGGGGGGTGGTGAGCAGTTCTTC. Protein sequence: CASSRTRQGGGEQFF.

This clonotype was seen only a few times. The chain recombines TRBV29-1 with TRBJ2-3; D not certain. This CDR3 has 11 residues. The germline V and J ends were trimmed by 6 bases and 0 bases, with 4 bases remaining between them. Germline V gene data show CDR1 as SQVTM and CDR2 as ANQGSEA. Here the CDR3 DNA reads TGCAGCGTAAAAAGCACAGATACGCAGTATTTT. Its translation: CSVKSTDTQYF.

This clonotype was seen only once. This rearrangement joins TRBV6-2 or TRBV6-3 to TRBJ2-1; TRBD2 matches 8 bases. J lost 7 bases, V lost 6 bases, and 14 bases had no gene match. Germline V gives CDR1 MNHEY, CDR2 SVGEGT. The CDR3 extends over 16 amino acids. The CDR3 nucleotides are TGTGCCAGCAGCCCCCGGGGGAGCGGGAGTGTTAATGAGCAGTTCTTC. Translating gives CASSPRGSGSVNEQFF.

The rearrangement joins TRBV20-1 to TRBJ1-3, with 9 bases aligning to TRBD1. This CDR3 region has 15 residues. The V and J ends lost 3 bases and 6 bases, in that order; junction bases with no gene match: 9. Per the germline V gene, CDR1 is DFQATT and CDR2 is SNEGSKA (reference sequence). The CDR3 DNA reads TGCAGTGCTAGTCCCGGGACAGGGAACGAAAACACCATATATTTT. This codes for CSASPGTGNENTIYF.

The chain couples TRBV28 to TRBJ2-7; D tentatively fits TRBD1 or TRBD2 (6 bases each). CDR3 length: 13 residues. Germline values: CDR1 MDHEN, CDR2 SYDVKM. Trimming removed 3 bases at V and 3 bases at J, with 9 bases between. The CDR3 DNA follows: TGTGCCAGCAGTTTTGGAGGGGGCTACGAGCAGTACTTC. It yields the protein CASSFGGGYEQYF.

A few counts support this clonotype. This sequence joins TRBV28 and TRBJ2-1; a weak D match, TRBD2 (5 bases). This CDR3 has 14 amino acids. Trimming removed 3 bases at V and 10 bases at J, with 16 bases between. Germline CDR1 is MDHEN and CDR2 is SYDVKM. The CDR3: CASSFPTGRGEQFF. CDR3 coding DNA: TGTGCCAGCAGTTTTCCTACGGGGAGAGGGGAGCAGTTCTTC.

This clonotype was detected only a few times. The V and J genes are TRBV5-1 and TRBJ2-3, with 12 bases lining up with TRBD2. Germline loops: CDR1 SGHRS, CDR2 YFSETQ. This CDR3 has 16 amino acids. Losses at the gene ends were 3 bases for V and 0 bases for J; bases not matched to a gene: 2. This CDR3 is CASSSGLAGSTDTQYF. CDR3 sequence (DNA): TGCGCCAGCAGCTCAGGACTAGCGGGGAGCACAGATACGCAGTATTTT.

V is TRBV11-2 and J is TRBJ2-2, with TRBD2 matching 7 bases. Germline V gives CDR1 SGHAT, CDR2 FQNNGV. The CDR3 runs to 17 residues. With V trimmed by 1 base and J by 3 bases, 8 bases remained unmatched. The CDR3: CASSLGGGSVYTGELFF. The CDR3 DNA reads as TGTGCCAGCAGCTTAGGGGGCGGGAGTGTGTACACCGGGGAGCTGTTTTTT.

This chain links TRBV10-3 with TRBJ2-1; D not certain. V was pared by 0 bases and J by 0 bases, with 12 bases between. The CDR3 is made up of 17 amino acids. Germline V gene data show CDR1 as ENHRY and CDR2 as SYGVKD. The CDR3 loop reads CAISESRLPGSYNEQFF. CDR3 DNA: TGTGCCATCAGTGAGTCGCGCCTACCTGGCTCCTACAATGAGCAGTTCTTC.

The chain joins TRBV5-6 to TRBJ1-5; tentatively, D is TRBD1 (5 bases). The CDR3 covers 13 residues. V was trimmed by 3 bases and J by 5 bases, leaving 9 bases between them. From germline, CDR1 is SGHDT and CDR2 YYEEEE. The CDR3 sequence: CASSSGPHQPQHF. The CDR3 DNA sequence: TGTGCCAGCAGCTCGGGGCCCCATCAGCCCCAGCATTTT.

This sequence joins TRBV28 and TRBJ1-4, with TRBD1 as a possible D gene (5 bases). This CDR3 contains 18 residues. The ends were cut back, 3 bases at V and 2 bases at J, with 19 bases in the middle. CDR1 and CDR2 (germline): MDHEN, SYDVKM. The CDR3 sequence is CASSFSSWGLRTNEKLFF. In nucleotides, the CDR3 is TGTGCCAGCAGTTTTTCCTCGTGGGGACTCCGGACTAATGAAAAACTGTTTTTT.

This clonotype was seen more than once but under ten times. The V gene is TRBV29-1, the J gene TRBJ2-5; D is perhaps TRBD2 (5 bases). The CDR3 totals 11 residues. Trimming took 6 bases from V and 1 from J, leaving 6 bases between them. Germline CDR1 reads SQVTM; CDR2 reads ANQGSEA. CDR3 residues: CSVGGQETQYF. The CDR3 bases are TGCAGCGTAGGAGGCCAAGAGACCCAGTACTTC.

CDR3 residues: CASSLGQRAYGYTF. The CDR3 region has the DNA TGTGCCAGCAGCTTGGGACAGCGGGCCTATGGCTACACCTTC. This chain uses TRBV5-6 with TRBJ1-2; the D gene is possibly TRBD1 (5 bases). The germline V gene encodes CDR1 SGHDT and CDR2 YYEEEE. V was clipped by 0 bases and J by 4 bases, with 10 bases between them. This CDR3 is built from 14 residues. Full variable domain (missing parts from reference TRBV5-6 and TRBJ1-2): DAGVTQSPTHLIKTRGQQVTLRCSPKSGHDTVSWYQQALGQGPQFIFQYYEEEERQRGNFPDRFSGHQFPNYSSELNVNALLLGDSALYLCASSLGQRAYGYTFGSGTRLTVV.

The rearrangement uses TRBV6-4 and TRBJ1-1; 7 bases align to TRBD1. This CDR3 has 15 residues. The V gene's germline CDR1 is MRHNA and CDR2 SNTAGT. V shed 3 bases, J shed 4 bases, and the junction held 8 bases outside the gene matches. CDR3 DNA: TGTGCCAGCAGTGAAGGGGCAGGGGGGACCACTGAAGCTTTCTTT. The encoded protein is CASSEGAGGTTEAFF.

The chain joins TRBV5-1 to TRBJ1-1, with 7 bases that match TRBD1. V was pared by 0 bases and J by 3 bases, with 8 bases of the junction left unmatched. The germline V gene has CDR1 SGHRS and CDR2 YFSETQ. This CDR3 region has 16 residues. The CDR3 spells CASSLASTGAYTEAFF. CDR3 nucleotide sequence: TGCGCCAGCAGCTTGGCCTCCACAGGGGCGTACACTGAAGCTTTCTTT.

This chain connects TRBV4-3 to TRBJ1-4, with D perhaps matching TRBD1 (5 bases). Trimming pared 0 bases from V and 8 bases from J, leaving 13 bases between. Germline V gene lookup returns CDR1 LGHNA and CDR2 YSLEER. CDR3 length: 15 residues. Written as DNA, the CDR3 is TGCGCCAGCAGCCAAGATCTAGGACATGTGGAAAAACTGTTTTTT. Protein product: CASSQDLGHVEKLFF.

This clonotype has only a few counts. The chain has TRBV4-1 and TRBJ1-1, with TRBD1 as a possible D gene (5 bases). In germline, CDR1 is MGHRA, CDR2 YSYEKL. This CDR3 comprises 16 residues. Deletions cut 0 bases from V and 6 bases from J, with 17 bases between. CDR3 coding DNA: TGCGCCAGCAGCCAAGAGGGCTTGGGGGGACGGGCTGAAGCTTTCTTT. Translating gives CASSQEGLGGRAEAFF.

The chain combines TRBV15 with TRBJ2-7, with D tentatively TRBD1 (6 bases). The germline CDR1 and CDR2 sequences are LNHNV and YYDKDF (reference sequence). The CDR3 extends over 14 amino acids. V lost 0 bases to trimming and J lost 6 bases, with 12 bases between them. Written as DNA, the CDR3 is TGTGCCACCAGCAGAGAAGGGGGTGGTTTCGAGCAGTACTTC. Residues: CATSREGGGFEQYF.

In this sample, this clonotype turned up a few times. The gene calls are TRBV4-2 and TRBJ2-5; TRBD2 agrees at 13 bases. The CDR3 is 16 amino acids. CDR1 and CDR2 from the germline V gene are LGHNA and YNFKEQ. The trim removed 1 base at V and 3 bases at J, leaving 2 bases unmatched. The CDR3 bases are TGTGCCAGCAGCCAAGGACTAGCGGGAGGTAAAGAGACCCAGTACTTC. This gives the protein CASSQGLAGGKETQYF.

This chain joins TRBV29-1 and TRBJ1-1; D call uncertain. Trimming stripped 3 bases from V and 1 base from J, with 6 bases between. CDR3 length equals 12 residues. In germline, CDR1 is SQVTM, CDR2 ANQGSEA. CDR3 region: CSVDGKNTEAFF. The CDR3 DNA sequence: TGCAGCGTTGACGGAAAGAACACTGAAGCTTTCTTT.

The chain links TRBV2 to TRBJ2-2; 11 bases align to TRBD2. CDR1 is SNHLY, CDR2 FYNNEI, per germline. CDR3 length: 16 amino acids. After removal of 6 bases from V and 6 bases from J, the junction contained 9 bases not matched to a gene. CDR3 loop: CASRGPGLAAAGELFF. CDR3 DNA: TGTGCCAGCAGAGGCCCGGGACTAGCGGCGGCCGGGGAGCTGTTTTTT.

This sequence joins TRBV28 and TRBJ2-1; D remains unclear. Germline V gene sequence: CDR1 MDHEN, CDR2 SYDVKM. Deletions cut 4 bases from V and 4 bases from J, with 17 bases between. The CDR3 loop spans 16 amino acids. CDR3 DNA sequence: TGTGCCAGCAGTTCACTCACGGAAGCTAATTACAATGAGCAGTTCTTC. It translates to CASSSLTEANYNEQFF.

The V and J genes are TRBV7-8 and TRBJ2-2; D is unresolved. This CDR3 contains 17 residues. The germline CDR1 and CDR2 sequences are SGHVS and FQNEAQ. V gave up 4 bases and J gave up 3 bases, with 18 bases separating them. CDR3 residues: CASSSRNPYGDTGELFF. The CDR3 DNA sequence: TGTGCCAGCAGCTCCAGGAACCCATATGGGGACACCGGGGAGCTGTTTTTT.

CDR3 in DNA: TGCGCCAGCAGCCAAGAGGAGAGGGGGAGAGTCTATGGCTACACCTTC. Protein: CASSQEERGRVYGYTF. The V and J genes are TRBV4-3 and TRBJ1-2; a weak D match, TRBD1 (6 bases). Per the germline V gene, CDR1 is LGHNA and CDR2 is YSLEER. V gave up 0 bases and J gave up 4 bases, with 15 bases separating them. There are 16 residues in the CDR3.

This clonotype was counted a few times. CDR3 residues: CASSQTSGADTQYF. As DNA, the CDR3 is TGTGCCAGCTCGCAGACTAGCGGGGCGGATACGCAGTATTTT. The chain couples TRBV18 to TRBJ2-3; TRBD2 aligns across 11 bases. The CDR3 runs to 14 residues. CDR1 is KGHSH, CDR2 LQKENI, per germline. J was trimmed by 6 bases and V by 6 bases; bases with no gene match: 5.

The chain combines TRBV20-1 with TRBJ1-4; D perhaps matches TRBD1 (5 bases). V lost 6 bases, J lost 8 bases, and 19 bases lay in between. The CDR3 consists of 14 residues. Germline-derived CDR1 and CDR2 are DFQATT and SNEGSKA (reference sequence). This CDR3 is CSATDPKGTEKLFF. The CDR3, as DNA: TGCAGTGCGACGGACCCTAAGGGGACGGAAAAACTGTTTTTT.